This T cell receptor beta chain was retrieved from a study of response to subunit inactivated influenza vaccine. From the RT-PCR reads, TCRdb called clonotypes with MiXCR, one entry per CDR3 protein. The sample records approximately 300,000 distinct CDR3 sequences, approximately 23% being singletons. Germline V gene sequence: CDR1 SGHRS, CDR2 YFSETQ. Germline trimming cut 4 bases from V and 2 bases from J; bases unmatched to any gene: 5. This CDR3 comprises 16 residues. The sample consisted of PBMCs from blood, taken less than 22 months after vaccination. This chain links TRBV5-1 with TRBJ2-5, with 13 bases aligning to TRBD2. The TCR was taken from a man between 50 and 75 years old who received an inactivated influenza vaccine. Here the CDR3 reads CASSPGTSGVQETQYF. The DNA for the CDR3 is TGCGCCAGCAGCCCGGGGACTAGCGGGGTACAAGAGACCCAGTACTTC.